The sample holds a few counts of the clone carrying this TCR beta chain. The target antigen is unknown. Produced via immunoSEQ multiplex PCR; TCRdb's table is partial and in-frame only. The sample includes 45,000 to 50,000 clones, 85% to 90% of them seen just once. Germline trimming cut 5 bases from V and 5 bases from J; bases unmatched to any gene: 7. The CDR3 has 16 residues. Germline-derived CDR1 and CDR2 are SEHNR and FQNEAQ (reference sequence). Described time point: week 35, safety follow-up. Vaccine doses each comprised 300 ug of mutant IDH1 20-mer peptide, with topical imiquimod. In weeks 1, 3, 5, 7, 11, 15, 19 and 23, patients were vaccinated. There were new WHO grade 3 or 4 astrocytomas in the donors, and these were IDH1-mutant and ATRX-lost. This entry belongs to a study of a mutant IDH1 vaccine in newly diagnosed glioma. Study-level background: Treated patients comprised 62.5% males and 37.5% females, mean age approximately 42 years. Most had both radiotherapy and temozolomide beforehand; others had only one.

This TCR derives from a woman aged 40 to 50 with glioma. The sample consisted of PBMCs, taken from a glioma patient whose treatment included an IDH1 peptide vaccine. This chain links TRBV7-9 with TRBJ1-5; 12 nucleotides align to TRBD1. CDR3 loop: CASSLGQGALYQPQHF. CDR3 nucleotide sequence: TGTGCCAGCAGCCTGGGACAGGGGGCTTTATATCAGCCCCAGCATTTT.